This T cell receptor delta chain comes out of a study of gamma-delta T cells after stem cell transplantation. This clone has just a few counts. The germline V gene has CDR1 TSWWSYY and CDR2 QGS. Trimming removed 0 bases from V and 2 bases from J, with 25 bases in between. The CDR3 totals 20 residues. TCRdb re-identified clones in the RT-PCR reads via CATT. Among around 13,000 delta-chain clones listed, approximately 33% were seen once. The sequencing sample was made of gamma-delta T cells. This chain connects TRDV1 to TRDJ1, with D maybe TRDD3 (8 bases). The sequence was collected from a human donor. It is not recorded whose cells these are; they may come from a transplant donor. CDR3 region: CALGELHLSYIWGTTDKLIF. The DNA for the CDR3 is TGTGCTCTTGGGGAACTCCACCTTTCCTACATCTGGGGGACTACCGATAAACTCATCTTT.